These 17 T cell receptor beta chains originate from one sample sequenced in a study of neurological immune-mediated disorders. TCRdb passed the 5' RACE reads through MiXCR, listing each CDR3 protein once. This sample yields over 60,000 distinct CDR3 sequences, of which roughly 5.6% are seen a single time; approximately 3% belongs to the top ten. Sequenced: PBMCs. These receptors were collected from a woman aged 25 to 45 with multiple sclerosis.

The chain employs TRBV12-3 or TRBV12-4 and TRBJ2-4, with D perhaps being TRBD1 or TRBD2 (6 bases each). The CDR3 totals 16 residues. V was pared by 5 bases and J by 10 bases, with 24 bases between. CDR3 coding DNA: TGTGCCAGCAGTCCACCCGGAGGGGGAAAGAGAAAAATTCAGTACTTC. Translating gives CASSPPGGGKRKIQYF.

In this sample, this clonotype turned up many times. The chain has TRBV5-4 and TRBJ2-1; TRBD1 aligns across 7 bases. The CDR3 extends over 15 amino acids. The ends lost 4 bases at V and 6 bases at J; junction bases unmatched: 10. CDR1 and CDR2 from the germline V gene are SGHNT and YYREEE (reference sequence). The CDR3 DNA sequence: TGTGCCAGCAGCGTACTACAGGGGTTGCTCAATGAGCAGTTCTTC. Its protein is CASSVLQGLLNEQFF.

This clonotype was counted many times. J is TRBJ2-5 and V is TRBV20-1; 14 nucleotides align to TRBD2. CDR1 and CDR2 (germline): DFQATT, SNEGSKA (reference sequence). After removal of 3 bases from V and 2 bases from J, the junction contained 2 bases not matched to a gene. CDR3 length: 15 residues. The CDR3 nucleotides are TGCAGTGCTAGGGGACTAGCGGGGGTGCAAGAGACCCAGTACTTC. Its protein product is CSARGLAGVQETQYF.

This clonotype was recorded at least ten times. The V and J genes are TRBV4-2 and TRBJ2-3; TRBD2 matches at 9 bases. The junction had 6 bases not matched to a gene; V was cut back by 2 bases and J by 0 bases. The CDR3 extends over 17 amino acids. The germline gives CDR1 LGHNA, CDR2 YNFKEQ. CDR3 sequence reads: CASSQSKRGASTDTQYF. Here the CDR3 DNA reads TGTGCCAGCAGCCAATCCAAGCGGGGGGCGAGCACAGATACGCAGTATTTT.

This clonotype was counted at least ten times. The DNA of the CDR3 is TGTGCCAGCAGTTTTCCCCGCTATCTTGCCGGGTACGAGCAGTACTTC. Its translation: CASSFPRYLAGYEQYF. The chain has TRBV28 and TRBJ2-7; D is uncertain. V gave up 3 bases and J gave up 4 bases, with 19 bases separating them. CDR1 is MDHEN, CDR2 SYDVKM, per germline. This CDR3 is built from 16 residues.

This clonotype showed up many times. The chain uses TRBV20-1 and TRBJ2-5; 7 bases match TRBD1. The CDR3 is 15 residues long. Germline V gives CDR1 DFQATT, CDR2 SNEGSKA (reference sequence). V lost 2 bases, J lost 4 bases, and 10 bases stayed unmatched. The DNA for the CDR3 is TGCAGTGCTAGATCCTTCACGGGACAGCTAGAGACCCAGTACTTC. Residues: CSARSFTGQLETQYF.

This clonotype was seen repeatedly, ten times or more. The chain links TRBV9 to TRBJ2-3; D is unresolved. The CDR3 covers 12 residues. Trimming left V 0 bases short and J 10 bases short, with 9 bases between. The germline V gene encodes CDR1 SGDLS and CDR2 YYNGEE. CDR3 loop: CASSVESGAQYF. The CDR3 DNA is TGTGCCAGCAGCGTAGAGAGTGGGGCGCAGTATTTT.

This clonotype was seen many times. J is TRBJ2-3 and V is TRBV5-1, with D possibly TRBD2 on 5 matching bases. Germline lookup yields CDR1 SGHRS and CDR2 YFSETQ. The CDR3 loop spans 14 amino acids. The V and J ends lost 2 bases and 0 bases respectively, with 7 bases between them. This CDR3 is CASSFRTSTDTQYF. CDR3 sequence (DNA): TGCGCCAGCAGCTTTCGGACTAGCACAGATACGCAGTATTTT.

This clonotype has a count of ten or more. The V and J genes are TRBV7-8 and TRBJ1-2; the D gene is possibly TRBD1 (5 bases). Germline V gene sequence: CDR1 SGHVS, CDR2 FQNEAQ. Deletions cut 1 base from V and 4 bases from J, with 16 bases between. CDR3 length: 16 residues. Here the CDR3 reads CASSLVAGSGGYGYTF. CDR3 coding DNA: TGTGCCAGCAGCTTAGTGGCCGGCTCGGGGGGCTATGGCTACACCTTC.

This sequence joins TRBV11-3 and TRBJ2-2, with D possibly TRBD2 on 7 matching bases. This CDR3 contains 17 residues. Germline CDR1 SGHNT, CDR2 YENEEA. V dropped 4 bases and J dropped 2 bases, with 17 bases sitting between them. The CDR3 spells CASSSPSGGANTGELFF. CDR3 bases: TGTGCCAGCAGCTCGCCATCGGGGGGCGCAAACACCGGGGAGCTGTTTTTT.

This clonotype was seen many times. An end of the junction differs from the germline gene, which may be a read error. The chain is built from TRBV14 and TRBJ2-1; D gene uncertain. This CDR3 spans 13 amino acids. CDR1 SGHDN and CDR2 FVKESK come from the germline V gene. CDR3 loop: CASSQSTRIPLLF. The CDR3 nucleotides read TGTGCCAGCAGCCAATCAACACGGATCCCCCTGCTCTTC.

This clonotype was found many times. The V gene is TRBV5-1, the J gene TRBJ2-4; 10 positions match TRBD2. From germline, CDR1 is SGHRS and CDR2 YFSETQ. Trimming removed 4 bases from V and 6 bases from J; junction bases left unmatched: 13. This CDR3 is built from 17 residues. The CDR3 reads CASSASGGARVGNIQYF. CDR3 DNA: TGCGCCAGCAGCGCCAGCGGGGGGGCCCGTGTGGGAAACATTCAGTACTTC.

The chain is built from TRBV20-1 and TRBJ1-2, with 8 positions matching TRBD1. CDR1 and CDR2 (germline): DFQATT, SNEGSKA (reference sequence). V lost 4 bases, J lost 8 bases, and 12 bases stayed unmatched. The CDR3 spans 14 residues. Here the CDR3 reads CSAISTGGVWGYTF. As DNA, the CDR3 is TGCAGTGCTATATCTACAGGGGGAGTGTGGGGCTACACCTTC.

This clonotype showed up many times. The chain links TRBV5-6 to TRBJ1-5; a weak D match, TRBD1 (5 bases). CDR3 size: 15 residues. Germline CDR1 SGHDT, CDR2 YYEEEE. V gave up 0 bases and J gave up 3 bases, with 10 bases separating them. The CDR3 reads CASSLATAPNQPQHF. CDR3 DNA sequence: TGTGCCAGCAGCTTGGCGACAGCCCCCAATCAGCCCCAGCATTTT.

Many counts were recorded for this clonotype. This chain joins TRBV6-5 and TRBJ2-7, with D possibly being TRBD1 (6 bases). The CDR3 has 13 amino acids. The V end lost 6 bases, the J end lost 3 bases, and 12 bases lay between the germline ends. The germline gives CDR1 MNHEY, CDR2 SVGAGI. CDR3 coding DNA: TGTGCCAGCAGAAAGGGGGTTAACTACGAGCAGTACTTC. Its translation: CASRKGVNYEQYF.

The CDR3 region has the DNA TGTGCCAGCTCACCGGGACAGCGAAGCTATGGCTACACCTTC. Protein: CASSPGQRSYGYTF. The V call is TRBV18, the J call TRBJ1-2; 7 nucleotides line up with TRBD1. J gave up 4 bases and V 3 bases, and 5 bases lay outside the gene matches. Germline CDR1 and CDR2: KGHSH and LQKENI. The CDR3 loop spans 14 amino acids.

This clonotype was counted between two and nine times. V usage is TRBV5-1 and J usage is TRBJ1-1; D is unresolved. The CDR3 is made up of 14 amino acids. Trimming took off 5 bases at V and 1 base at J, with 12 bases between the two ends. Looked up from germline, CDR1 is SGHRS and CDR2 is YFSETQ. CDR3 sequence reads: CASRTRLTNTEAFF. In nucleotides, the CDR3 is TGCGCCAGCAGAACCAGACTGACGAACACTGAAGCTTTCTTT.